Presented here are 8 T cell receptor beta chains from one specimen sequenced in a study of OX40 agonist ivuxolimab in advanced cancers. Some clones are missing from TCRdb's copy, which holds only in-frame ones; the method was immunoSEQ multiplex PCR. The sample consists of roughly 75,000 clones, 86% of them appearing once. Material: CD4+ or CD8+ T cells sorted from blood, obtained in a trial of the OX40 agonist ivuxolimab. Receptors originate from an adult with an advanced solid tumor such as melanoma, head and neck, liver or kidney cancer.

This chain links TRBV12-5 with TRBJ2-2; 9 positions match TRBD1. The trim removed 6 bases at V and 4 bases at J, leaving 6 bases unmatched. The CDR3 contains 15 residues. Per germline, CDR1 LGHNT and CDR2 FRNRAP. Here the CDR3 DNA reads TGTGCTAGTGGAACCGGGACAGGGCCCACCGGGGAGCTGTTTTTT. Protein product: CASGTGTGPTGELFF.

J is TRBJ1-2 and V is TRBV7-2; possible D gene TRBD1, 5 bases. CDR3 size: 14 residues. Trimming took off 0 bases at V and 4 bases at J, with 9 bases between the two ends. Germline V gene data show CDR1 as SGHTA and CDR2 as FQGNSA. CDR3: CASSLAQETYGYTF. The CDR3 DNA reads TGTGCCAGCAGCTTAGCACAGGAGACCTATGGCTACACCTTC. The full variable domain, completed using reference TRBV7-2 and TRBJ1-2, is GAGVSQSPSNKVTEKGKDVELRCDPISGHTALYWYRQSLGQGLEFLIYFQGNSAPDKSGLPSDRFSAERTGGSVSTLTIQRTQQEDSAVYLCASSLAQETYGYTFGSGTRLTVV.

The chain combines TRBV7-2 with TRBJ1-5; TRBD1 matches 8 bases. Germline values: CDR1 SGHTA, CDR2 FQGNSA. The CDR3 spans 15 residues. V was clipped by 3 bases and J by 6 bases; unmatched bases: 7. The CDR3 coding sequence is TGTGCCAGCAGCTTTTATACAGGGGGGAGTCAGCCCCAGCATTTT. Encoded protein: CASSFYTGGSQPQHF.

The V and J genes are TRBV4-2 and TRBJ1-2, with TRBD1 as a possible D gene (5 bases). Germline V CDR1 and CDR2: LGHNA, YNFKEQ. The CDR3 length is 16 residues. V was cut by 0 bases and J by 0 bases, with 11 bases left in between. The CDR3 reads CASSQDGAGTNYGYTF. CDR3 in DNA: TGTGCCAGCAGCCAAGATGGGGCCGGTACTAACTATGGCTACACCTTC.

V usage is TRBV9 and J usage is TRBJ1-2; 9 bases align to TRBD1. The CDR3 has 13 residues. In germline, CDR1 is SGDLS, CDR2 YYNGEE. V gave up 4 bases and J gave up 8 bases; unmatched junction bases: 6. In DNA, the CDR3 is TGTGCCAGCAGCACAGGGACAGGGAACGGCTACACCTTC. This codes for CASSTGTGNGYTF. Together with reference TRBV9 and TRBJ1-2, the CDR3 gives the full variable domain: DSGVTQTPKHLITATGQRVTLRCSPRSGDLSVYWYQQSLDQGLQFLIQYYNGEERAKGNILERFSAQQFPDLHSELNLSSLELGDSALYFCASSTGTGNGYTFGSGTRLTVV.

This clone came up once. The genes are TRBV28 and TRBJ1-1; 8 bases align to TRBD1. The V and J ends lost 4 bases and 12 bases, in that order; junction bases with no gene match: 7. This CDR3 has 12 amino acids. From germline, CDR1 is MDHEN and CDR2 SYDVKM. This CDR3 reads CASSSQGASTFF. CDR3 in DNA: TGTGCCAGCAGTTCCCAGGGGGCGAGTACTTTCTTT.

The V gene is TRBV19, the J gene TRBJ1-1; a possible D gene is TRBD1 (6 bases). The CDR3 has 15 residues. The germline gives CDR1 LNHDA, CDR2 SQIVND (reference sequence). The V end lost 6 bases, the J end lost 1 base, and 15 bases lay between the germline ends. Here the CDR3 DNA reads TGTGCCAGTAGAGAGGGGGGAGTAAAGAACACTGAAGCTTTCTTT. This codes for CASREGGVKNTEAFF.

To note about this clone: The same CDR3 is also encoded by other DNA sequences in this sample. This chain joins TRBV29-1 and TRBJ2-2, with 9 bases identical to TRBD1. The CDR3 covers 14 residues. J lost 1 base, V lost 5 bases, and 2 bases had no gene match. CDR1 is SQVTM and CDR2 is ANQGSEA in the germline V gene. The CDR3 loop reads CSVQGQGNTGELFF. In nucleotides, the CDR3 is TGCAGCGTTCAGGGACAGGGGAACACCGGGGAGCTGTTTTTT.